Following are 11 T cell receptor beta chains from one sample sequenced in a study of radiotherapy plus CTLA-4 blockade in lung cancer. This table comes from immunoSEQ multiplex PCR, and its TCRdb copy is limited to in-frame clones, with some not included. The sample yields 85,000 to 90,000 clones, around 84% seen once. The sequencing used peripheral blood, collected from a patient treated with radiotherapy plus ipilimumab. The receptors stem from a human donor with non-small cell lung cancer that progressed on radiotherapy plus ipilimumab.

The count of this clone is one. The chain uses TRBV28 and TRBJ1-1; 12 bases are shared with TRBD1. Germline lookup yields CDR1 MDHEN and CDR2 SYDVKM. This CDR3 is 13 amino acids long. Losses at the gene ends were 6 bases for V and 6 bases for J; bases not matched to a gene: 2. CDR3 loop: CASRGQGAAEAFF. CDR3 nucleotide sequence: TGTGCCAGCAGGGGACAGGGGGCTGCTGAAGCTTTCTTT.

The chain couples TRBV9 to TRBJ1-3, with 10 positions matching TRBD1. The CDR3 totals 18 residues. CDR1 SGDLS and CDR2 YYNGEE come from the germline V gene. J was trimmed by 4 bases and V by 0 bases; bases with no gene match: 10. The CDR3 nucleotides are TGTGCCAGCAGCGTAGTAGCGCCGGGACAGGGGCTGGGAAACACCATATATTTT. This translates into CASSVVAPGQGLGNTIYF.

The CDR3 sequence: CASSPTEFYEQYF. CDR3 bases: TGTGCCAGCTCACCGACAGAATTCTACGAGCAGTACTTC. V usage is TRBV18 and J usage is TRBJ2-7; D possibly corresponds to TRBD1 (5 bases). The CDR3 loop spans 13 amino acids. CDR1 and CDR2 (germline): KGHSH, LQKENI. Trimming left V 3 bases short and J 3 bases short, with 9 bases between.

The rearrangement joins TRBV27 to TRBJ2-2; 7 bases align to TRBD2. Trimming took 5 bases from V and 4 from J; bases not matched to a gene: 7. Germline V lookup: CDR1 MNHEY, CDR2 SMNVEV (reference sequence). This CDR3 is 15 amino acids long. The chain's CDR3 is CASSKASGITGELFF. CDR3 DNA: TGTGCCAGCAGTAAAGCTAGCGGTATCACCGGGGAGCTGTTTTTT.

The chain is built from TRBV4-1 and TRBJ1-5, with TRBD1 identical over 7 bases. This CDR3 region has 14 residues. The trim removed 0 bases at V and 9 bases at J, leaving 5 bases unmatched. Germline assignment: CDR1 MGHRA and CDR2 YSYEKL. The CDR3, as DNA: TGCGCCAGCAGCCAAGACAGGGGGAGACGGCCCCAGCATTTT. This gives the protein CASSQDRGRRPQHF.

This clone was picked up one time. This sequence joins TRBV6-6 and TRBJ1-1, with 10 bases lining up with TRBD1. Trimming took 7 bases from V and 3 from J; bases not matched to a gene: 5. The CDR3 is 14 amino acids. From germline, CDR1 is MNHNY and CDR2 SVGAGI (reference sequence). In DNA, the CDR3 is TGTGCCAGCACCGGACAGGGGGTGTACACTGAAGCTTTCTTT. Its translation is CASTGQGVYTEAFF.

The chain joins TRBV6-6 to TRBJ2-7, with TRBD2 as a possible D gene (6 bases). The V gene lost 4 bases and the J gene lost 7 bases, with 20 bases spanning the gap. This CDR3 contains 15 residues. Germline CDR1 reads MNHNY; CDR2 reads SVGAGI (reference sequence). This CDR3 reads CASSSPGDSGGEQYF. In DNA form, the CDR3 reads TGTGCCAGCAGTTCCCCGGGGGACTCCGGCGGGGAGCAGTACTTC.

In DNA, the CDR3 is TGTGCCAGCAGCCCCTTCTCAGGGGGGATCTACAATGAGCAGTTCTTC. Translating gives CASSPFSGGIYNEQFF. The chain carries TRBV7-6 and TRBJ2-1; a possible D gene is TRBD1 (7 bases). The V gene lost 5 bases and the J gene lost 3 bases, with 17 bases spanning the gap. The CDR3 spans 16 residues. The germline V gene encodes CDR1 SGHVS and CDR2 FNYEAQ.

The V gene is TRBV6-5, the J gene TRBJ2-7; 10 bases are a match to TRBD1. The germline V gene has CDR1 MNHEY and CDR2 SVGAGI. Trimming took 4 bases from V and 6 from J; bases not matched to a gene: 6. The CDR3 is 14 amino acids. CDR3 protein: CASSLDRGRLEQYF. The DNA for the CDR3 is TGTGCCAGCAGTTTGGACAGGGGGAGGCTCGAGCAGTACTTC.

The chain employs TRBV9 and TRBJ2-3; TRBD2 might be the D (6 bases). Germline CDR1 is SGDLS and CDR2 is YYNGEE. The CDR3 has 16 residues. V was pared by 4 bases and J by 6 bases, with 21 bases between. CDR3 sequence: CASSFAGRGIGDTQYF. CDR3 in DNA: TGTGCCAGCAGCTTCGCGGGACGAGGGATTGGGGATACGCAGTATTTT.

As concerns this clone: The same CDR3 can be traced to other DNA sequences in this sample. V usage is TRBV6-5 and J usage is TRBJ2-5; a weak D match, TRBD2 (6 bases). Germline V CDR1 and CDR2: MNHEY, SVGAGI. This CDR3 spans 13 amino acids. V shed 2 bases and J shed 5 bases, with 9 bases lying between them. The CDR3 DNA reads as TGTGCCAGCAGTTACCGGGGACTGGAGACCCAGTACTTC. Protein: CASSYRGLETQYF.